Here is one TCR beta chain with its context. The CDR3 contains 18 residues. Looked up from germline, CDR1 is LGHNA and CDR2 is YSLEER. The germline V and J ends were trimmed by 0 bases and 0 bases, with 15 bases remaining between them. This sample stems from a study of technical replicates of blood from a handful of donors. The protocol was immunoSEQ multiplex PCR, while the TCRdb copy is restricted to in-frame clones and leaves out a portion. Among tens of thousands of clones listed, approximately 95% were seen once. The specimen was T cells isolated from PBMCs. The V and J genes are TRBV4-3 and TRBJ2-1, with TRBD1 as a possible D gene (5 bases). This TCR was sampled from a human donor in good health. The CDR3 nucleotides read TGCGCCAGCAGCCAAGATATACAGGAAATCCTCTCCTACAATGAGCAGTTCTTC. Its translation is CASSQDIQEILSYNEQFF.